What follows describes a single T cell receptor (beta chain). This CDR3 region has 12 residues. The germline V gene has CDR1 MNHEY and CDR2 SMNVEV (reference sequence). Trimming pared 4 bases from V and 5 bases from J, leaving 9 bases between. The data stem from a study of blood T cell repertoires in COVID-19. Overall study context: T cells, B-cell-depleted T cells, or PBMCs supplied cDNA or gDNA.

How the authors handled the data: Nucleated cell counts were estimated from reference gene primer amplification. Sequenced by immunoSEQ multiplex PCR; TCRdb stores in-frame clones only, minus some. That table is the source of V, J and clone size, and D and trimming were worked out from the DNA. The sample consists of roughly 80,000 clones, roughly four fifths of them appearing once. The material sequenced was peripheral blood. This clonotype was obtained from a human donor in a cohort sampled during active COVID-19. The chain combines TRBV27 with TRBJ2-7; unclear D gene. CDR3 sequence: CASSSRTHEQYF. The CDR3 nucleotides read TGTGCCAGCAGTTCGCGCACGCACGAGCAGTACTTC.